This TCR beta chain was identified during a study of T-cell reconstitution after alpha-beta-depleted transplantation in children (dated by TCRdb to the mid-2010s). For the wider study: The study quantitatively tracked T-cell immune reconstitution after TCRalphabeta/CD19-depleted allogeneic hematopoietic cell transplantation in children using TCR repertoire profiling.

This sample's treatment or condition label indicates: allogeneic hematopoietic cell transplantation with graft depleted of TCRalphabeta T cells and CD19 B cells. Transplant recipients were children who received TCRalphabeta/CD19-depleted allogeneic hematopoietic cell grafts. The germline V gene sets CDR1 to SGHTA and CDR2 to FQGTGA. From the cysteine up to the phenylalanine, the CDR3 has a length of 17 residues. Of the read, only the CDR3 DNA is kept; its 51 bases are in frame from base 1. V ends up 6 bases short and J 1 base short, with an unmatched junction base count of 10. As for this clonotype: Its cognate antigen has yet to be identified. No base-level quality is on record; no much larger clone is a single base apart.

The library was produced with PCR. Sequencing used an Illumina HiSeq 2500. TCR library preparation used molecular barcoding, with unique molecular identifiers applied to normalize quantification of the TCRbeta repertoire. In-frame beta chains were kept once TCRdb had trimmed the public reads at Q25 with fastp and called clones with MiXCR. Rows are unified per CDR3 protein, each entry keeping the most common DNA and genes. The sample records about 600,000 distinct CDR3 sequences, 10% to 15% of which are singletons. The ten largest clones add up to around 2.2% of the sample. Findings and caveats that apply to the study as a whole: The frequencies of hyperexpanded clones fell over the following months, and after one year, T-cell counts and TCRbeta diversity were mostly attributed to newly produced T cells. The apparently early recovery of alphabetaT-cell counts about two months after transplant reportedly depended on only several hundred rapidly expanded clones that came from non-depleted graft cells. In some patients, the high TCRbeta diversity seen at day 60 was put down to recipient T cells and intrathymic progenitors that had survived conditioning.

The clonotype was recovered from a male patient younger than 18 who had a stem cell transplant for acute myeloid leukemia, so the T cells may come from the graft donor. The sequence is built from TRBV7-3 and TRBJ2-1, with TRBD2 identical over 9 junction bases. This specimen was PBMCs, mostly from graft donor cells, taken 360 days after TCRalphabeta/CD19-depleted stem cell transplant. The CDR3 region reads CASSAVASGISYNEQFF. In nucleotides, the sequence is TGTGCCAGCAGTGCGGTGGCTAGCGGGATATCCTACAATGAGCAGTTCTTC.